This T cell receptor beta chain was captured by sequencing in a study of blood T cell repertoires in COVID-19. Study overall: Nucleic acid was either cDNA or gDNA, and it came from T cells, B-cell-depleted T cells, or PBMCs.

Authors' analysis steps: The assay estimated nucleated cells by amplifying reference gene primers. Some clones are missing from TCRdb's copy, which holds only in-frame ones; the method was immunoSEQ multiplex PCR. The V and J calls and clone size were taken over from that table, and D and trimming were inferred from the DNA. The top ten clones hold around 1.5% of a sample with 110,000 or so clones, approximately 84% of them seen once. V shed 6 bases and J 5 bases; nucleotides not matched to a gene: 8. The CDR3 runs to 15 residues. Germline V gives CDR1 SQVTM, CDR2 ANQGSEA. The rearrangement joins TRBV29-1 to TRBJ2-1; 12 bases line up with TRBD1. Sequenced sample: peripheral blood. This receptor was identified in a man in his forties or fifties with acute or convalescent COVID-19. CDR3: CSVMGQGALNNEQFF. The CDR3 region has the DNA TGCAGCGTAATGGGACAGGGGGCGCTCAACAATGAGCAGTTCTTC.